These 19 T cell receptor beta chains were sequenced from one sample in a study of cytomegalovirus exposure and HLA in healthy donors. The PCR had 60 Vbeta and 13 Jbeta primers. Profiled with immunoSEQ multiplex PCR; TCRdb holds only in-frame clones, not every one. In total, the table holds roughly 140,000 clones. Sequences were obtained from PBMCs. These receptors originate from a man aged 35-49 years in good health and CMV-seronegative.

The genes are TRBV10-3 and TRBJ1-2; 11 bases match TRBD1. V lost 4 bases and J lost 7; bases outside the gene matches: 8. CDR3 length: 15 residues. The germline V gene has CDR1 ENHRY and CDR2 SYGVKD. This chain's CDR3 is CAISAPGQGASGYTF. The CDR3 DNA reads as TGTGCCATCAGTGCTCCCGGACAGGGGGCGTCTGGCTACACCTTC.

The gene calls are TRBV5-1 and TRBJ1-5, with 9 positions matching TRBD1. The CDR3 runs to 15 residues. V shed 4 bases, J shed 3 bases, and the junction held 5 bases outside the gene matches. Germline V gene lookup returns CDR1 SGHRS and CDR2 YFSETQ. The CDR3 DNA reads TGCGCCAGCAGCCTGACAGGGGGGTCCAATCAGCCCCAGCATTTT. Translation: CASSLTGGSNQPQHF.

The rearrangement uses TRBV23-1 and TRBJ2-7, with 8 bases that match TRBD1. TRBV23-1 is an open reading frame, and its role is uncertain. After removal of 4 bases from V and 5 bases from J, the junction contained 28 bases not matched to a gene. The CDR3 extends over 21 amino acids. The CDR3 loop reads CASSPGDSDRDRKRLWNEQYF. CDR3 DNA sequence: TGCGCCAGCAGTCCAGGAGATTCAGACCGGGACAGGAAGAGACTCTGGAACGAGCAGTACTTC.

The chain carries TRBV6-5 and TRBJ2-7, with D unclear. The CDR3 is made up of 14 amino acids. Germline assignment: CDR1 MNHEY and CDR2 SVGAGI. V lost 6 bases, J lost 5 bases, and 17 bases lay in between. The CDR3 DNA sequence: TGTGCCAGCAGAAATCGAGGAAAACCGGACGAGCAGTACTTC. It codes for CASRNRGKPDEQYF.

The CDR3 DNA follows: TGTGCCAGCAGCTTAGGTCTACGGGGGGGCGACACTGAAGCTTTCTTT. Translated, it gives CASSLGLRGGDTEAFF. This chain links TRBV7-8 with TRBJ1-1; tentative D call: TRBD1 (6 bases). V gave up 1 base and J gave up 3 bases, with 15 bases separating them. The CDR3 totals 16 residues. Germline V gene sequence: CDR1 SGHVS, CDR2 FQNEAQ.

V usage is TRBV7-9 and J usage is TRBJ2-6, with D perhaps matching TRBD1 (6 bases). The CDR3 is 18 amino acids. CDR1 and CDR2 from the germline V gene are SEHNR and FQNEAQ (reference sequence). Trimming removed 5 bases from V and 4 bases from J, with 21 bases in between. CDR3 sequence: CASSPRGGLLRGANVLTF. For the CDR3, the DNA is TGTGCCAGCAGCCCCAGAGGGGGTCTCCTAAGAGGGGCCAACGTCCTGACTTTC.

As concerns this clone: Other DNA sequences in the sample encode the same CDR3. This chain uses TRBV28 with TRBJ2-7, with 7 nucleotides matching TRBD1. V dropped 3 bases and J dropped 1; count of bases not matched to a gene: 3. There are 14 residues in the CDR3. CDR1 is MDHEN and CDR2 is SYDVKM in the germline V gene. The CDR3 region is CASSLRQGSYEQYF. The CDR3 bases are TGTGCCAGCAGTTTGCGACAGGGATCCTACGAGCAGTACTTC.

This rearrangement joins TRBV2 to TRBJ1-5; D is possibly TRBD1 (6 bases). This CDR3 is built from 14 residues. V lost 5 bases and J 7 bases, leaving 15 bases between the germline ends. The germline V gene has CDR1 SNHLY and CDR2 FYNNEI. The CDR3 spells CASSPGVGAQPQHF. The CDR3 DNA reads TGTGCCAGCAGTCCAGGGGTTGGGGCGCAGCCCCAGCATTTT.

The chain uses TRBV6-5 and TRBJ2-7; TRBD2 aligns across 9 bases. Trimming at V came to 2 bases and at J to 6 bases, leaving 11 bases not matched to a gene. The CDR3 runs to 16 residues. Germline V lookup: CDR1 MNHEY, CDR2 SVGAGI. Here the CDR3 reads CASSYVGLAGAPEQYF. The CDR3 nucleotides are TGTGCCAGCAGTTACGTTGGGTTAGCGGGGGCTCCCGAGCAGTACTTC.

V usage is TRBV11-2 and J usage is TRBJ2-1; D is uncertain. This CDR3 has 14 residues. Germline V lookup: CDR1 SGHAT, CDR2 FQNNGV. V shed 4 bases and J shed 6 bases, with 13 bases lying between them. As DNA, the CDR3 is TGTGCCAGCAGCTCCCCAAAGCGTAGCAATGAGCAGTTCTTC. It translates to CASSSPKRSNEQFF.

The V call is TRBV7-2, the J call TRBJ1-2; 8 bases align to TRBD1. Germline V gives CDR1 SGHTA, CDR2 FQGNSA. This CDR3 spans 17 amino acids. Trimming removed 1 base from V and 7 bases from J; junction bases left unmatched: 14. CDR3 sequence: CASSLVAPAGGSGGYTF. The CDR3 DNA is TGTGCCAGCAGCTTAGTAGCCCCAGCAGGGGGCAGTGGTGGCTACACCTTC.

The chain employs TRBV6-5 and TRBJ2-7; D uncertain. There are 12 residues in the CDR3. Germline lookup yields CDR1 MNHEY and CDR2 SVGAGI. Trimming took off 8 bases at V and 0 bases at J, with 8 bases between the two ends. The DNA of the CDR3 is TGTGCCAGCTACGGCGGCTCCTACGAGCAGTACTTC. This sequence encodes CASYGGSYEQYF.

V usage is TRBV5-1 and J usage is TRBJ2-7, with a tentative D call TRBD1 (6 bases). The germline gives CDR1 SGHRS, CDR2 YFSETQ. The CDR3 is 14 amino acids. Trimming took off 4 bases at V and 5 bases at J, with 16 bases between the two ends. Written as DNA, the CDR3 is TGCGCCAGCAGCCGGGATGGGGGCCGCGACGAGCAGTACTTC. As protein: CASSRDGGRDEQYF.

The DNA for the CDR3 is TGTGCCAGCAGCGTAGATGGGACAGCGAACACCGGGGAGCTGTTTTTT. Protein: CASSVDGTANTGELFF. The chain has TRBV9 and TRBJ2-2; 7 bases fit TRBD1. Unmatched junction bases numbered 2, after V lost 0 bases and J lost 0 bases. This CDR3 spans 16 amino acids. The germline gives CDR1 SGDLS, CDR2 YYNGEE.

The chain combines TRBV11-1 with TRBJ1-1, with D possibly matching TRBD1 (5 bases). Germline V CDR1 and CDR2: SGHAT, FQDESV (reference sequence). The CDR3 loop spans 15 amino acids. Trimming took off 5 bases at V and 4 bases at J, with 17 bases between the two ends. DNA of the CDR3: TGTGCCAGCAGCCCCAGTGCAGGGCTCACCACTGAAGCTTTCTTT. It encodes CASSPSAGLTTEAFF.

The chain links TRBV14 to TRBJ2-7; the D gene is possibly TRBD1 (6 bases). V lost 6 bases and J lost 2, with 14 bases in between. CDR1 and CDR2 (germline): SGHDN, FVKESK. The CDR3 has 14 residues. The chain's CDR3 is CASSPRGRTYEQYF. The DNA for the CDR3 is TGTGCCAGCAGTCCCAGGGGCAGGACCTACGAGCAGTACTTC.

The chain joins TRBV27 to TRBJ1-2, with TRBD1 matching over 9 bases. The ends lost 6 bases at V and 5 bases at J; junction bases unmatched: 10. The germline V gene encodes CDR1 MNHEY and CDR2 SMNVEV (reference sequence). The length of the CDR3 is 15 residues. The CDR3 sequence: CASSAQGAGLYGYTF. The CDR3 nucleotides read TGTGCCAGCAGCGCACAGGGGGCAGGACTATATGGCTACACCTTC.

This sequence joins TRBV29-1 and TRBJ2-7, with D tentatively TRBD1 (5 bases). The V end was cut by 0 bases, the J end by 6 bases, with 12 bases between. Germline values: CDR1 SQVTM, CDR2 ANQGSEA. This CDR3 has 13 amino acids. CDR3 region: CSVEDLDSSEQYF. The CDR3 nucleotides read TGCAGCGTTGAAGATCTCGACAGTAGCGAGCAGTACTTC.

The gene calls are TRBV7-2 and TRBJ2-5; TRBD2 agrees at 13 bases. The ends lost 4 bases at V and 0 bases at J; junction bases unmatched: 2. Germline V CDR1 and CDR2: SGHTA, FQGNSA. The CDR3 covers 16 residues. CDR3 nucleotides: TGTGCCAGCAGCTCGGGACTAGCGGGGTACCAAGAGACCCAGTACTTC. Translated: CASSSGLAGYQETQYF.